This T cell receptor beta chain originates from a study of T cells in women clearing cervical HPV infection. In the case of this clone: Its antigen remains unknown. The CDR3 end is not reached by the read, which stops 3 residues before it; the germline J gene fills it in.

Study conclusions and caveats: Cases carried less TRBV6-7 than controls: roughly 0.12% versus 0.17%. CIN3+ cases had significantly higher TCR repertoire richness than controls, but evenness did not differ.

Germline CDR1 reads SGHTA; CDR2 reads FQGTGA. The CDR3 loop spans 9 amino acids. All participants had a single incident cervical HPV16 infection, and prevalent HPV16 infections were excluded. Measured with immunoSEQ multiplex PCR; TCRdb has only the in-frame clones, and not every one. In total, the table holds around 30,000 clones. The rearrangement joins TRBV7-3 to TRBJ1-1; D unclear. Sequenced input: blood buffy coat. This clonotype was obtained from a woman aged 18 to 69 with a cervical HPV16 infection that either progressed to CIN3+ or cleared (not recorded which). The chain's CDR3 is CASSFKAFF. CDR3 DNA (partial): TGTGCCAGCAGCTTCAAA.